These 24 T cell receptor beta chains came from one sample sequenced in a study of T cells in Graves' hyperthyroidism and ophthalmopathy. Amplification of TCR beta CDR3 regions used RNA as the template. During a first-round RT-PCR of the TCR CDR3, the HTBI primer set was used. MiXCR, run by TCRdb on the multiplex PCR reads, gives a single entry per CDR3 protein. The sample yields fewer than 800,000 distinct CDR3 sequences, about a sixth seen once. Material for sequencing was blood. Receptors originate from a young man with Graves' hyperthyroidism.

This clonotype occurred many times. The chain uses TRBV7-2 and TRBJ2-7; tentative D call: TRBD1 (6 bases). Trimming pared 5 bases from V and 6 bases from J, leaving 20 bases between. The CDR3 spans 15 residues. Germline CDR1 SGHTA, CDR2 FQGNSA. The DNA for the CDR3 is TGTGCCAGCAGCGTACAGGGCCACCTCGCCGCCGAGCAGTACTTC. Translated: CASSVQGHLAAEQYF.

This chain links TRBV20-1 with TRBJ1-6; D is ambiguous. The CDR3 extends over 15 amino acids. V shed 0 bases and J shed 7 bases, with 13 bases lying between them. Per the germline V gene, CDR1 is DFQATT and CDR2 is SNEGSKA (reference sequence). CDR3 DNA: TGCAGTGCTAGAGAGGAGGGATTTTGGAATTCACCCCTCCACTTT. It is translated as CSAREEGFWNSPLHF.

This clonotype was observed many times. The chain combines TRBV28 with TRBJ2-7; D is perhaps TRBD2 (6 bases). This CDR3 has 12 amino acids. Germline V lookup: CDR1 MDHEN, CDR2 SYDVKM. V lost 6 bases and J 6 bases, leaving 12 bases between the germline ends. The chain's CDR3 is CASSSRGSEQYF. The DNA of the CDR3 is TGTGCCAGCAGCTCCCGGGGGAGCGAGCAGTACTTC. The full variable domain, with the rest looked up from reference TRBV28 and TRBJ2-7, is DVKVTQSSRYLVKRTGEKVFLECVQDMDHENMFWYRQDPGLGLRLIYFSYDVKMKEKGDIPEGYSVSREKKERFSLILESASTNQTSMYLCASSSRGSEQYFGPGTRLTVT.

The rearrangement links TRBV29-1 to TRBJ1-5; 8 bases line up with TRBD1. V dropped 0 bases and J dropped 3; count of bases not matched to a gene: 7. The CDR3 extends over 16 amino acids. CDR1 and CDR2 from the germline V gene are SQVTM and ANQGSEA. DNA for the CDR3: TGCAGCGTTGAAGATCAGGCAGGGGGCATCAATCAGCCCCAGCATTTT. This encodes CSVEDQAGGINQPQHF.

On this clonotype: Relative to the germline gene, one junction end is altered; a read error may explain this. The V gene is TRBV2, the J gene TRBJ2-4; D call uncertain. The CDR3 is 17 amino acids. In germline, CDR1 is SNHLY, CDR2 FYNNEI. The CDR3 coding sequence is TGTGCCAGCAGTGAAGAGGTAGTGGTCGGAGCCAAAAACATTCAGCACTTC. It yields the protein CASSEEVVVGAKNIQHF.

This clonotype was picked up many times. The V gene is TRBV5-5, the J gene TRBJ2-1; 8 bases agree with TRBD2. The length of the CDR3 is 15 residues. Trimming cost V 4 bases and J 5 bases; bases outside gene matches: 8. Germline CDR1 reads SGHKS; CDR2 reads YYEKEE (reference sequence). CDR3 nucleotide sequence: TGTGCCAGCAGCCCGGGCGCGGGAGGTAACAATGAGCAGTTCTTC. This translates into CASSPGAGGNNEQFF.

This clonotype was observed a few times. The chain combines TRBV20-1 with TRBJ1-2; 8 bases agree with TRBD1. J was trimmed by 7 bases and V by 4 bases; bases with no gene match: 11. This CDR3 has 14 residues. Germline V lookup: CDR1 DFQATT, CDR2 SNEGSKA (reference sequence). The CDR3 spells CSATRQGRSGGYTF. CDR3 sequence (DNA): TGCAGTGCTACCAGACAGGGGAGGTCCGGTGGCTACACCTTC.

This sequence joins TRBV20-1 and TRBJ2-5, with 7 bases that match TRBD1. CDR3 length: 13 amino acids. Germline V gene sequence: CDR1 DFQATT, CDR2 SNEGSKA (reference sequence). V trimming: 4 bases; J trimming: 2 bases; junction bases outside the gene matches: 4. The CDR3 DNA sequence: TGCAGTGCTAAGATGACAGGGCAAGAGACCCAGTACTTC. This encodes CSAKMTGQETQYF.

Remarks on this clonotype: One base away lies a much larger clone, so this may be a sequencing read error. The chain joins TRBV28 to TRBJ1-1; 10 bases agree with TRBD1. The length of the CDR3 is 13 residues. The V gene's germline CDR1 is MDHEN and CDR2 SYDVKM. The junction had 2 bases not matched to a gene; V was cut back by 7 bases and J by 3 bases. The CDR3: CASIGTGDTEAFF. DNA for the CDR3: TGTGCCAGCATCGGGACAGGGGACACTGAAGCTTTCTTT.

At least ten counts were recorded for this clonotype. V is TRBV6-1 and J is TRBJ2-7; no reliable D call. The CDR3 is made up of 15 amino acids. V lost 5 bases and J lost 0, with 14 bases in between. Germline V lookup: CDR1 MNHNS, CDR2 SASEGT. The CDR3, as DNA: TGTGCCAGCAGTCAGCATGACGGACCCTCCTACGAGCAGTACTTC. Residues: CASSQHDGPSYEQYF.

The chain combines TRBV18 with TRBJ2-1; 8 nucleotides match TRBD2. Germline CDR1 is KGHSH and CDR2 is LQKENI. J lost 6 bases, V lost 2 bases, and 6 bases had no gene match. The CDR3 has 15 amino acids. CDR3 in amino acids: CASSPIGTSTNEQFF. In nucleotides, the CDR3 is TGTGCCAGCTCACCAATCGGGACTAGTACCAATGAGCAGTTCTTC. Full variable domain (rest looked up from reference TRBV18 and TRBJ2-1): NAGVMQNPRHLVRRRGQEARLRCSPMKGHSHVYWYRQLPEEGLKFMVYLQKENIIDESGMPKERFSAEFPKEGPSILRIQQVVRGDSAAYFCASSPIGTSTNEQFFGPGTRLTVL.

V usage is TRBV7-9 and J usage is TRBJ1-1; 9 bases match TRBD1. The length of the CDR3 is 12 residues. The J segment lost 11 bases and the V segment lost 0 bases, leaving 1 base of the junction unmatched. The V gene's germline CDR1 is SEHNR and CDR2 FQNEAQ (reference sequence). CDR3 sequence (DNA): TGTGCCAGCAGCTTAGCCGGACAGGGGGCTTTCTTT. Translated: CASSLAGQGAFF.

This clonotype occurred many times. V is TRBV7-8 and J is TRBJ2-7; 7 bases line up with TRBD2. The V segment lost 8 bases and the J segment 3 bases; nucleotides outside the gene matches: 13. Per the germline V gene, CDR1 is SGHVS and CDR2 is FQNEAQ. CDR3 length equals 15 residues. In DNA, the CDR3 is TGTGCCAGCGCCTCTCCCCTAGCGGCAATCTACGAGCAGTACTTC. It encodes CASASPLAAIYEQYF.

There are a few counts of this clonotype. The V call is TRBV7-9, the J call TRBJ2-2; 10 bases line up with TRBD2. Per germline, CDR1 SEHNR and CDR2 FQNEAQ (reference sequence). V dropped 2 bases and J dropped 5; count of bases not matched to a gene: 2. The CDR3 is 15 residues long. The CDR3 sequence is CASSLMTSGTGELFF. The CDR3 nucleotides are TGTGCCAGCAGCTTAATGACTAGCGGGACCGGGGAGCTGTTTTTT.

This clonotype was found many times. V usage is TRBV18 and J usage is TRBJ1-1; D not certain. Per germline, CDR1 KGHSH and CDR2 LQKENI. V lost 4 bases, J lost 3 bases, and 15 bases lay in between. The CDR3 runs to 15 residues. In nucleotides, the CDR3 is TGTGCCAGCTCACATGACGGTGAGGGCGACACTGAAGCTTTCTTT. Its protein product is CASSHDGEGDTEAFF.

This clonotype appeared many times. The rearrangement joins TRBV2 to TRBJ2-2; TRBD2 is a possible D gene (6 bases). In germline, CDR1 is SNHLY, CDR2 FYNNEI. This CDR3 contains 15 residues. Trimming took off 3 bases at V and 1 base at J, with 9 bases between the two ends. The CDR3 region has the DNA TGTGCCAGCAGTGAGATAGCGGAGAACACCGGGGAGCTGTTTTTT. It codes for CASSEIAENTGELFF.

This clonotype appeared a few times. The J gene is TRBJ2-1, the V gene TRBV4-2; 7 nucleotides line up with TRBD2. The CDR3 totals 17 residues. Per the germline V gene, CDR1 is LGHNA and CDR2 is YNFKEQ. The V and J ends lost 0 bases and 7 bases, in that order; junction bases with no gene match: 12. DNA of the CDR3: TGTGCCAGCAGCCAAGATTTGGGCGGGAGTGCTAAAAATGAGCAGTTCTTC. Translation gives CASSQDLGGSAKNEQFF.

The chain links TRBV7-9 to TRBJ1-1, with D possibly being TRBD1 (6 bases). The CDR3 runs 12 residues. V lost 6 bases to trimming and J lost 10 bases, with 15 bases between them. The germline V gene has CDR1 SEHNR and CDR2 FQNEAQ (reference sequence). The CDR3 nucleotides read TGTGCCAGCAGTTACGGGACAAGTGGAGCTTTCTTT. It yields the protein CASSYGTSGAFF.

This clonotype was detected ten times or more. The chain carries TRBV28 and TRBJ2-7; 8 bases are a match to TRBD2. The V and J ends lost 6 bases and 2 bases, in that order; junction bases with no gene match: 12. The CDR3 extends over 16 amino acids. Per germline, CDR1 MDHEN and CDR2 SYDVKM. The CDR3 DNA reads as TGTGCCAGCAGCGAACCCGGGACTAGGTCCCCCTACGAGCAGTACTTC. Protein product: CASSEPGTRSPYEQYF.

Ten or more counts support this clonotype. J is TRBJ2-1 and V is TRBV7-9; D may match TRBD1 or TRBD2 (5 bases each). V lost 3 bases to trimming and J lost 2 bases, with 8 bases between them. The germline V gene has CDR1 SEHNR and CDR2 FQNEAQ (reference sequence). The CDR3 consists of 14 residues. The CDR3 DNA reads as TGTGCCAGCAGCTTCGGGGCAGCCTACAATGAGCAGTTCTTC. This translates into CASSFGAAYNEQFF.

As for this clonotype: Germline and junction disagree at one end, which may indicate a read error. J is TRBJ2-1 and V is TRBV9; D is unresolved. CDR3 size: 14 residues. The germline V gene has CDR1 SGDLS and CDR2 YYNGEE. The CDR3, as DNA: TGCGCCAGCAGCCGGGTTAGGGCCACCGATGAGCAGTTCTTC. This sequence encodes CASSRVRATDEQFF.

This clonotype occurred many times. This chain joins TRBV12-3 or TRBV12-4 and TRBJ1-1; D unclear. The CDR3 loop spans 16 amino acids. V was trimmed by 3 bases and J by 0 bases, leaving 14 bases between them. The CDR3, as DNA: TGTGCCAGCAGTTTCTGGACCGAAGAGCTGAACACTGAAGCTTTCTTT. Translating gives CASSFWTEELNTEAFF.

This clonotype was observed a few times. The gene calls are TRBV27 and TRBJ2-1; perhaps D is TRBD1 or TRBD2 (6 bases each). The CDR3 length is 13 residues. Trimming removed 4 bases from V and 10 bases from J, with 14 bases in between. CDR1 is MNHEY and CDR2 is SMNVEV in the germline V gene (reference sequence). The CDR3 loop reads CASSWGAAGEQFF. In DNA, the CDR3 is TGTGCCAGCAGTTGGGGGGCGGCAGGAGAGCAGTTCTTC.

There are many counts of this clonotype. This chain uses TRBV5-1 with TRBJ1-1; no clear D gene. Germline V gene data show CDR1 as SGHRS and CDR2 as YFSETQ. This CDR3 contains 14 residues. V was pared by 0 bases and J by 2 bases, with 8 bases between. CDR3 sequence (DNA): TGCGCCAGCAGCTTGGAAAACCATAACACTGAAGCTTTCTTT. Residues: CASSLENHNTEAFF.